This passage covers 20 T cell receptor beta chains from one sample sequenced in a study of blood T cell repertoires in COVID-19. TCRdb's table, derived via immunoSEQ multiplex PCR, lists solely in-frame clones and lacks some. The repertoire holds more than 150,000 clones, with around 85% as singletons. The sequenced sample consisted of peripheral blood. These receptor sequences come from a man between 65 and 85 years old with active or convalescent COVID-19.

This rearrangement joins TRBV7-9 to TRBJ2-2; 12 nucleotides align to TRBD2. Trimming removed 5 bases from V and 7 bases from J; junction bases left unmatched: 5. Germline CDR1 reads SEHNR; CDR2 reads FQNEAQ (reference sequence). The CDR3 contains 15 residues. The CDR3 loop is CASSLTSGRGGELFF. The DNA of the CDR3 is TGTGCCAGCAGCCTGACTAGCGGGAGAGGCGGGGAGCTGTTTTTT.

V gene TRBV2 combines with J gene TRBJ1-5; unclear D gene. CDR3 size: 16 residues. V was trimmed by 2 bases and J by 0 bases, leaving 11 bases between them. From germline, CDR1 is SNHLY and CDR2 FYNNEI. The CDR3 DNA reads TGTGCCAGCAGTGAACCGTGGCAGAATAGCAATCAGCCCCAGCATTTT. Encoded protein: CASSEPWQNSNQPQHF. The full variable domain, with the rest looked up from reference TRBV2 and TRBJ1-5, is EPEVTQTPSHQVTQMGQEVILRCVPISNHLYFYWYRQILGQKVEFLVSFYNNEISEKSEIFDDQFSVERPDGSNFTLKIRSTKLEDSAMYFCASSEPWQNSNQPQHFGDGTRLSIL.

V usage is TRBV5-1 and J usage is TRBJ2-6; perhaps TRBD2 as D (6 bases). Looked up from germline, CDR1 is SGHRS and CDR2 is YFSETQ. The CDR3 sequence is 15 residues long. V was shortened by 1 base and J by 2 bases, with 7 bases between the two germline ends. CDR3 nucleotide sequence: TGCGCCAGCAGCTTGTTAGCGGCTGGGGCCAACGTCCTGACTTTC. Its protein product is CASSLLAAGANVLTF.

This clone was counted a single time. The chain uses TRBV10-3 and TRBJ1-2, with 7 nucleotides matching TRBD1. Germline loops: CDR1 ENHRY, CDR2 SYGVKD. V lost 6 bases, J lost 13 bases, and 11 bases stayed unmatched. There are 12 residues in the CDR3. CDR3 nucleotides: TGTGCCATCAGCGATTCCGACAGGGATCGCACCTTC. It encodes CAISDSDRDRTF.

The chain links TRBV5-6 to TRBJ2-2; 9 bases line up with TRBD1. CDR1 is SGHDT, CDR2 YYEEEE, per germline. CDR3 size: 16 residues. V trimming: 1 base; J trimming: 6 bases; junction bases outside the gene matches: 7. CDR3 in DNA: TGTGCCAGCAGCTTGACGGGCGGGACAGGGCCCGGGGAGCTGTTTTTT. It translates to CASSLTGGTGPGELFF.

The rearrangement joins TRBV5-6 to TRBJ2-7; 11 bases map to TRBD2. CDR1 is SGHDT and CDR2 is YYEEEE in the germline V gene. The CDR3 runs 15 residues. V gave up 4 bases and J gave up 3 bases; unmatched junction bases: 6. Here the CDR3 reads CASSAGLAGFYEQYF. CDR3 DNA: TGTGCCAGCAGCGCAGGACTAGCGGGCTTCTACGAGCAGTACTTC.

The rearrangement uses TRBV4-3 and TRBJ1-1; D may be TRBD1 (5 bases). The ends were cut back, 5 bases at V and 4 bases at J, with 14 bases in the middle. CDR3 length: 14 residues. CDR1 and CDR2 (germline): LGHNA, YSLEER. Written as DNA, the CDR3 is TGCGCCAGCAGCACGGGCCCCGGGGGCACTGAAGCTTTCTTT. Its protein is CASSTGPGGTEAFF.

The V gene is TRBV28, the J gene TRBJ1-4, with D possibly matching TRBD1 (5 bases). Trimming took off 6 bases at V and 4 bases at J, with 15 bases between the two ends. Germline V gene sequence: CDR1 MDHEN, CDR2 SYDVKM. This CDR3 region has 15 residues. The CDR3: CASRGLGEGNEKLFF. The DNA for the CDR3 is TGTGCCAGCAGGGGGCTCGGGGAGGGTAATGAAAAACTGTTTTTT.

The chain employs TRBV5-4 and TRBJ1-2, with 10 positions matching TRBD1. Germline V gene lookup returns CDR1 SGHNT and CDR2 YYREEE (reference sequence). Trimming took 0 bases from V and 6 from J; bases not matched to a gene: 8. The CDR3 totals 16 residues. The CDR3 bases are TGTGCCAGCAGCTTGGCCCCTACGACAGGGGGCCATGGCTACACCTTC. This codes for CASSLAPTTGGHGYTF.

This rearrangement joins TRBV19 to TRBJ1-1, with D hard to call. Trimming left V 4 bases short and J 4 bases short, with 16 bases between. Looked up from germline, CDR1 is LNHDA and CDR2 is SQIVND (reference sequence). The CDR3 is 15 residues long. The CDR3 here is CASSTLRTLATEAFF. The CDR3 DNA is TGTGCCAGTAGTACGCTACGGACTCTCGCCACTGAAGCTTTCTTT. The full variable domain, with the rest looked up from reference TRBV19 and TRBJ1-1, is DGGITQSPKYLFRKEGQNVTLSCEQNLNHDAMYWYRQDPGQGLRLIYYSQIVNDFQKGDIAEGYSVSREKKESFPLTVTSAQKNPTAFYLCASSTLRTLATEAFFGQGTRLTVV.

V gene TRBV6-5 combines with J gene TRBJ1-1; no clear D gene. Germline-derived CDR1 and CDR2 are MNHEY and SVGAGI. The V and J ends lost 3 bases and 0 bases respectively, with 8 bases between them. The CDR3 has 14 residues. The CDR3 loop is CASSYDIMNTEAFF. CDR3 DNA: TGTGCCAGCAGTTATGACATCATGAACACTGAAGCTTTCTTT.

V gene TRBV28 combines with J gene TRBJ1-1, with 7 positions matching TRBD1. After removal of 6 bases from V and 7 bases from J, the junction contained 11 bases not matched to a gene. The germline gives CDR1 MDHEN, CDR2 SYDVKM. This CDR3 has 14 residues. The CDR3 is CASSPPQGPSEAFF. The CDR3 DNA follows: TGTGCCAGCAGCCCTCCACAGGGGCCAAGTGAAGCTTTCTTT.

This clone has only a few counts. The chain combines TRBV6-5 with TRBJ1-6; no reliable D call. There are 15 residues in the CDR3. Germline CDR1 MNHEY, CDR2 SVGAGI. V lost 2 bases and J 7 bases, leaving 12 bases between the germline ends. The CDR3 loop reads CASSYIAGGNSPLHF. Here the CDR3 DNA reads TGTGCCAGCAGTTACATAGCAGGCGGGAATTCACCCCTCCACTTT.

The chain has TRBV5-4 and TRBJ1-2; 7 bases agree with TRBD1. V dropped 2 bases and J dropped 7; count of bases not matched to a gene: 8. Germline CDR1 reads SGHNT; CDR2 reads YYREEE (reference sequence). The CDR3 extends over 14 amino acids. The CDR3: CASSFPQGMVGYTF. DNA of the CDR3: TGTGCCAGCAGCTTTCCACAGGGGATGGTTGGCTACACCTTC.

A single count supports this clone. CDR3 residues: CASSLAVAGGFRETQYF. CDR3 nucleotides: TGTGCCAGCAGTTTAGCGGTAGCGGGAGGGTTTCGGGAGACCCAGTACTTC. The chain couples TRBV28 to TRBJ2-5, with 11 bases identical to TRBD2. This CDR3 region has 17 residues. The germline V gene has CDR1 MDHEN and CDR2 SYDVKM. J gave up 5 bases and V 2 bases, and 10 bases lay outside the gene matches.

The sample holds a few counts of this clone. The V call is TRBV24-1, the J call TRBJ2-1, with 7 bases identical to TRBD2. J was trimmed by 0 bases and V by 9 bases; bases with no gene match: 7. The CDR3 is 15 amino acids. CDR1 KGHDR and CDR2 SFDVKD come from the germline V gene. Written as DNA, the CDR3 is TGTGCCACCGGGCTAGCGGAAACCTCCTACAATGAGCAGTTCTTC. This codes for CATGLAETSYNEQFF.

The V gene is TRBV7-2, the J gene TRBJ2-7; D is ambiguous. Deletions cut 1 base from V and 6 bases from J, with 10 bases between. The CDR3 loop spans 13 amino acids. Germline V gene sequence: CDR1 SGHTA, CDR2 FQGNSA. The CDR3 sequence is CASSLEARGEQYF. CDR3 DNA: TGTGCCAGCAGCTTAGAAGCCCGCGGCGAGCAGTACTTC.

J is TRBJ2-1 and V is TRBV28, with D perhaps TRBD2 (7 bases). The CDR3 runs 15 residues. Trimming removed 3 bases from V and 3 bases from J, with 12 bases in between. Germline V gives CDR1 MDHEN, CDR2 SYDVKM. The CDR3 DNA is TGTGCCAGCAGTTTTGGGGGGGCTAGCTACAATGAGCAGTTCTTC. Protein: CASSFGGASYNEQFF.

This rearrangement joins TRBV13 to TRBJ2-3, with 10 nucleotides matching TRBD2. CDR3 length: 16 residues. V shed 5 bases, J shed 0 bases, and the junction held 5 bases outside the gene matches. Germline CDR1 is PRHDT and CDR2 is FYEKMQ (reference sequence). Written as DNA, the CDR3 is TGTGCCAGCAGCCGACGAGCGGGAGGGAGCACAGATACGCAGTATTTT. This codes for CASSRRAGGSTDTQYF.

This rearrangement joins TRBV5-1 to TRBJ2-5; 8 bases agree with TRBD1. The trim removed 0 bases at V and 5 bases at J, leaving 6 bases unmatched. This CDR3 is 15 amino acids long. Germline CDR1 SGHRS, CDR2 YFSETQ. The CDR3 sequence: CASSLGTGPEETQYF. The CDR3 DNA reads TGCGCCAGCAGCTTGGGGACAGGGCCGGAGGAGACCCAGTACTTC.